This T cell receptor beta chain originates from a study of blood T cell repertoires in COVID-19. Study at large: The United States, Italy and Spain provided the acute and convalescent COVID-19 samples.

Profiled with immunoSEQ multiplex PCR; TCRdb holds only in-frame clones, not every one. The sample holds 35,000 to 45,000 clones, just under 85% seen once. Germline CDR1 MRHNA, CDR2 SNTAGT. Deletions cut 0 bases from V and 8 bases from J, with 9 bases between. This CDR3 region has 13 residues. The chain recombines TRBV6-4 with TRBJ2-3; possible D gene TRBD2, 6 bases. The TCR was taken from a man aged 45-65 years with active COVID-19. Input material: peripheral blood. The CDR3 bases are TGTGCCAGCAGTGACTCGGAGGAGGGTACGCAGTATTTT. Translation gives CASSDSEEGTQYF.